The 27 T cell receptor beta chains reported below all come from one sample, sequenced in a study of blood T cell repertoires in COVID-19. Libraries were prepared by immunoSEQ multiplex PCR; TCRdb keeps only in-frame clonotypes and omits some of them. In the table there are some 270,000 clones, approximately 88% of which are singletons. Sequencing input: PBMCs or T cells enriched from blood (not recorded which). The origin of the receptors is a woman in her thirties or forties who had recovered from COVID-19.

V and J are TRBV12-3 or TRBV12-4 and TRBJ1-3, with D unresolved. There are 13 residues in the CDR3. Trimming shortened V by 3 bases and J by 7 bases, and 10 bases separated the two germline ends. The DNA of the CDR3 is TGTGCCAGCAGTTTCGACCCGGGGAACACCATATATTTT. Translated: CASSFDPGNTIYF.

The CDR3 sequence is CAWSTLAVNSPYEQYF. CDR3 sequence (DNA): TGTGCCTGGAGTACCCTAGCGGTTAACTCCCCCTACGAGCAGTACTTC. This chain links TRBV30 with TRBJ2-7; 7 bases are a match to TRBD2. V dropped 2 bases and J dropped 2; count of bases not matched to a gene: 12. CDR1 and CDR2 from the germline V gene are GTSNPN and SVGIG (reference sequence). The CDR3 totals 16 residues.

This chain uses TRBV18 with TRBJ2-1; D perhaps matches TRBD2 (6 bases). Germline V gene sequence: CDR1 KGHSH, CDR2 LQKENI. The CDR3 spans 15 residues. Trimming left V 3 bases short and J 1 base short, with 10 bases between. The CDR3 region has the DNA TGTGCCAGCTCACCGGGCGGGAATTCCTACAATGAGCAGTTCTTC. This encodes CASSPGGNSYNEQFF.

This sequence joins TRBV5-1 and TRBJ2-1; tentatively, D is TRBD1 (5 bases). Germline loops: CDR1 SGHRS, CDR2 YFSETQ. V gave up 5 bases and J gave up 2 bases, with 17 bases separating them. This CDR3 has 16 amino acids. CDR3 sequence: CASRAWGRETYNEQFF. The CDR3 region has the DNA TGCGCCAGCAGGGCCTGGGGCAGGGAAACCTACAATGAGCAGTTCTTC. The whole variable domain, remainder taken from reference TRBV5-1 and TRBJ2-1, is KAGVTQTPRYLIKTRGQQVTLSCSPISGHRSVSWYQQTPGQGLQFLFEYFSETQRNKGNFPGRFSGRQFSNSRSEMNVSTLELGDSALYLCASRAWGRETYNEQFFGPGTRLTVL.

The rearrangement uses TRBV4-2 and TRBJ2-7; unclear D gene. Looked up from germline, CDR1 is LGHNA and CDR2 is YNFKEQ. The V gene lost 5 bases and the J gene lost 0 bases, with 5 bases spanning the gap. This CDR3 has 12 amino acids. The CDR3 loop reads CASSFRSYEQYF. The CDR3 bases are TGTGCCAGCAGCTTTCGCTCCTACGAGCAGTACTTC.

The rearrangement uses TRBV4-1 and TRBJ1-1; 8 positions match TRBD1. After removal of 3 bases from V and 4 bases from J, the junction contained 7 bases not matched to a gene. The CDR3 is 15 residues long. Germline V lookup: CDR1 MGHRA, CDR2 YSYEKL. DNA for the CDR3: TGCGCCAGCAGCCAGTCCTACAGGGGGGGCACTGAAGCTTTCTTT. Its protein is CASSQSYRGGTEAFF.

V and J are TRBV27 and TRBJ1-4; 8 nucleotides match TRBD1. The germline gives CDR1 MNHEY, CDR2 SMNVEV (reference sequence). There are 14 residues in the CDR3. The J segment lost 0 bases and the V segment lost 7 bases, leaving 1 base of the junction unmatched. In DNA, the CDR3 is TGTGCCAGCATGGGACAGGCAACTAATGAAAAACTGTTTTTT. Its protein product is CASMGQATNEKLFF.

V gene TRBV7-3 combines with J gene TRBJ2-6, with 7 nucleotides matching TRBD1. The trim removed 4 bases at V and 0 bases at J, leaving 15 bases unmatched. The V gene's germline CDR1 is SGHTA and CDR2 FQGTGA. The CDR3 contains 20 residues. CDR3 in amino acids: CASSSLNEGQDRSGANVLTF. The CDR3 DNA reads TGTGCCAGCAGCTCGCTAAATGAAGGACAGGACCGCTCTGGGGCCAACGTCCTGACTTTC.

This clone occurred once. The V call is TRBV15, the J call TRBJ1-2, with 8 bases fitting TRBD1. Trimming removed 5 bases from V and 7 bases from J; junction bases left unmatched: 18. This CDR3 is 17 amino acids long. Germline V lookup: CDR1 LNHNV, CDR2 YYDKDF (reference sequence). Here the CDR3 DNA reads TGTGCCACCAGCCCGGACTATCAGGGGGCAGGGCGAGCTGGCTACACCTTC. This sequence encodes CATSPDYQGAGRAGYTF.

This rearrangement joins TRBV7-8 to TRBJ2-7, with D perhaps TRBD2 (6 bases). The V end lost 5 bases, the J end lost 5 bases, and 10 bases lay between the germline ends. The germline gives CDR1 SGHVS, CDR2 FQNEAQ. The CDR3 has 12 amino acids. The CDR3 sequence is CASSRGGDEQYF. DNA of the CDR3: TGTGCCAGCAGCCGGGGAGGCGACGAGCAGTACTTC.

The V gene is TRBV5-1, the J gene TRBJ1-1, with 10 bases that match TRBD1. Germline V gene lookup returns CDR1 SGHRS and CDR2 YFSETQ. There are 14 residues in the CDR3. The trim removed 3 bases at V and 3 bases at J, leaving 2 bases unmatched. DNA for the CDR3: TGCGCCAGCAGCTCCGGGACAGGGGACACTGAAGCTTTCTTT. It yields the protein CASSSGTGDTEAFF.

This rearrangement joins TRBV18 to TRBJ1-1; tentative D call: TRBD1 (5 bases). Trimming removed 2 bases at V and 6 bases at J, with 13 bases between. Germline CDR1 is KGHSH and CDR2 is LQKENI. The CDR3 length is 14 residues. Written as DNA, the CDR3 is TGTGCCAGCTCACCATCAATAGGGGCGGCTGAAGCTTTCTTT. This gives the protein CASSPSIGAAEAFF.

The chain couples TRBV15 to TRBJ1-2; D is perhaps TRBD1 (6 bases). CDR1 LNHNV and CDR2 YYDKDF come from the germline V gene (reference sequence). This CDR3 is 14 amino acids long. Trimming pared 0 bases from V and 6 bases from J, leaving 11 bases between. CDR3 sequence reads: CATSRDYAGDGYTF. CDR3 nucleotides: TGTGCCACCAGCAGAGATTATGCAGGGGATGGCTACACCTTC.

The chain joins TRBV5-1 to TRBJ1-2; D possibly corresponds to TRBD1 (6 bases). The CDR3 totals 13 residues. The V gene lost 0 bases and the J gene lost 7 bases, with 10 bases spanning the gap. Per germline, CDR1 SGHRS and CDR2 YFSETQ. The CDR3 nucleotides are TGCGCCAGCAGCTTGGACGGCAGGGGTGGCTACACCTTC. Its protein is CASSLDGRGGYTF.

This chain links TRBV4-3 with TRBJ2-1; the D is unclear. V was cut by 0 bases and J by 0 bases, with 9 bases left in between. The length of the CDR3 is 16 residues. Germline V CDR1 and CDR2: LGHNA, YSLEER. CDR3 residues: CASSQELGLSYNEQFF. CDR3 bases: TGCGCCAGCAGCCAAGAGCTAGGTCTCTCCTACAATGAGCAGTTCTTC.

V and J are TRBV10-3 and TRBJ2-1, with TRBD1 matching over 10 bases. V shed 10 bases, J shed 7 bases, and the junction held 4 bases outside the gene matches. CDR3 size: 12 residues. In germline, CDR1 is ENHRY, CDR2 SYGVKD. The CDR3: CATGQGKNEQFF. Written as DNA, the CDR3 is TGTGCCACGGGACAGGGGAAGAATGAGCAGTTCTTC.

The rearrangement uses TRBV7-2 and TRBJ1-2; unclear D gene. CDR1 and CDR2 from the germline V gene are SGHTA and FQGNSA. This CDR3 has 14 residues. With 1 base removed from V and 5 bases from J, the gap between germline ends came to 11 bases. The DNA of the CDR3 is TGTGCCAGCAGCTTAGTTTGGAGGGAGTATGGCTACACCTTC. It yields the protein CASSLVWREYGYTF.

The chain couples TRBV3-1 (or the pseudogene TRBV3-2) to TRBJ2-7; a possible D gene is TRBD1 (5 bases). V gave up 0 bases and J gave up 6 bases, with 21 bases separating them. Germline V gene sequence: CDR1 LGHDT, CDR2 YNNKEL (reference sequence). This CDR3 has 17 residues. Here the CDR3 reads CASSQDRVVGAVGEQYF. As DNA, the CDR3 is TGTGCCAGCAGCCAAGATAGGGTAGTTGGGGCCGTAGGCGAGCAGTACTTC.

The V and J genes are TRBV4-1 and TRBJ1-2; D is unclear. Germline-derived CDR1 and CDR2 are MGHRA and YSYEKL. The CDR3 contains 15 residues. V was clipped by 1 base and J by 2 bases, with 11 bases between them. The CDR3 coding sequence is TGCGCCAGCAGCCAAGGAGTGAGTCCGAACTATGGCTACACCTTC. It codes for CASSQGVSPNYGYTF.

This clone was seen only a few times. The chain carries TRBV5-1 and TRBJ2-2; 7 positions match TRBD1. CDR3 length: 18 amino acids. CDR1 is SGHRS and CDR2 is YFSETQ in the germline V gene. The J segment lost 6 bases and the V segment lost 0 bases, leaving 14 bases of the junction unmatched. The CDR3 spells CASSLVWDSLRGAGELFF. The CDR3 nucleotides read TGCGCCAGCAGCTTGGTATGGGACAGCCTCCGGGGCGCCGGGGAGCTGTTTTTT.

In its sample, this clone was seen a few times. V and J are TRBV6-1 and TRBJ2-7, with 7 bases fitting TRBD2. Germline assignment: CDR1 MNHNS and CDR2 SASEGT. Trimming removed 4 bases from V and 6 bases from J; junction bases left unmatched: 15. This CDR3 has 16 amino acids. CDR3 coding DNA: TGTGCCAGCAGTGGCGCGTGGGGCGGGAGCCAGGTCGAGCAGTACTTC. Amino acids: CASSGAWGGSQVEQYF.

The chain employs TRBV5-5 and TRBJ1-5, with D uncertain. Germline V gene lookup returns CDR1 SGHKS and CDR2 YYEKEE (reference sequence). V was clipped by 0 bases and J by 3 bases, with 10 bases between them. This CDR3 region has 15 residues. CDR3 residues: CASSLVSGYNQPQHF. The DNA of the CDR3 is TGTGCCAGCAGCTTGGTTTCGGGGTACAATCAGCCCCAGCATTTT.

The rearrangement links TRBV2 to TRBJ2-7; 10 bases fit TRBD1. Unmatched junction bases numbered 12, after V lost 7 bases and J lost 0 bases. CDR1 is SNHLY and CDR2 is FYNNEI in the germline V gene. The CDR3 is made up of 17 amino acids. The CDR3 region has the DNA TGTGCCAGCAAGGGGACAGGGGAAGACCCAGCCTCCTACGAGCAGTACTTC. Its protein product is CASKGTGEDPASYEQYF. Full variable domain (missing parts from reference TRBV2 and TRBJ2-7): EPEVTQTPSHQVTQMGQEVILRCVPISNHLYFYWYRQILGQKVEFLVSFYNNEISEKSEIFDDQFSVERPDGSNFTLKIRSTKLEDSAMYFCASKGTGEDPASYEQYFGPGTRLTVT.

This clone was seen repeatedly, ten times or more. V usage is TRBV11-2 and J usage is TRBJ1-2; D remains ambiguous. Looked up from germline, CDR1 is SGHAT and CDR2 is FQNNGV. This CDR3 region has 12 residues. The germline V and J ends were trimmed by 4 bases and 6 bases, with 9 bases remaining between them. The CDR3 loop is CASSSDGNGYTF. The CDR3 DNA reads as TGTGCCAGCAGCTCCGACGGGAATGGCTACACCTTC. Complete variable domain (other parts from reference TRBV11-2 and TRBJ1-2): EAGVAQSPRYKIIEKRQSVAFWCNPISGHATLYWYQQILGQGPKLLIQFQNNGVVDDSQLPKDRFSAERLKGVDSTLKIQPAKLEDSAVYLCASSSDGNGYTFGSGTRLTVV.

The CDR3 reads CASSGVPITGAHYNEQFF. The CDR3 bases are TGTGCCAGCAGCGGGGTGCCAATCACAGGGGCCCACTACAATGAGCAGTTCTTC. The chain links TRBV7-9 to TRBJ2-1, with TRBD1 identical over 7 bases. J lost 3 bases, V lost 5 bases, and 16 bases had no gene match. This CDR3 contains 18 residues. Germline-derived CDR1 and CDR2 are SEHNR and FQNEAQ (reference sequence).

The rearrangement joins TRBV7-2 to TRBJ2-7; D unclear. This CDR3 contains 12 residues. Germline values: CDR1 SGHTA, CDR2 FQGNSA. Deletions cut 3 bases from V and 4 bases from J, with 7 bases between. CDR3 protein: CASSFKRYEQYF. The DNA of the CDR3 is TGTGCCAGCAGCTTTAAGAGATACGAGCAGTACTTC.

The table lists this clone with a few counts. This chain joins TRBV19 and TRBJ2-5; TRBD1 might be the D (6 bases). This CDR3 has 14 residues. Between the trimmed V and J ends, which lost 6 bases and 4 bases, there was a span of 15 bases. Germline V gives CDR1 LNHDA, CDR2 SQIVND (reference sequence). The CDR3 nucleotides read TGTGCCAGTAGCCCAAGGACAGCAAGAGAGACCCAGTACTTC. Translating it yields CASSPRTARETQYF.